Listed here are 18 T cell receptor beta chains from one sample, sequenced in a study of cytomegalovirus exposure and HLA in healthy donors. Use of 60 Vbeta and 13 Jbeta primers characterized the PCR. Sequencing used immunoSEQ multiplex PCR; TCRdb keeps in-frame clones, though not all of them. Seen here are more than 80,000 clones, just under 70% observed once, and the top ten hold more than 2.5%. Source material: PBMCs. The receptors originated from a man over 45 in good health and CMV-seronegative.

The V call is TRBV7-2, the J call TRBJ2-5; TRBD2 might be the D (5 bases). The germline V and J ends were trimmed by 3 bases and 5 bases, with 13 bases remaining between them. The CDR3 runs to 14 residues. The germline V gene has CDR1 SGHTA and CDR2 FQGNSA. CDR3 protein: CASSFIASGETQYF. The CDR3, as DNA: TGTGCCAGCAGCTTTATCGCGTCGGGGGAGACCCAGTACTTC.

This chain uses TRBV7-9 with TRBJ1-2, with D maybe TRBD1 (5 bases). This CDR3 contains 14 residues. CDR1 and CDR2 (germline): SEHNR, FQNEAQ (reference sequence). Trimming pared 6 bases from V and 4 bases from J, leaving 15 bases between. CDR3 DNA sequence: TGTGCCAGCAGTATTACGTATCAGGGCTATGGCTACACCTTC. Encoded protein: CASSITYQGYGYTF. Supplemented by reference TRBV7-9 and TRBJ1-2, the full variable domain reads DTGVSQNPRHKITKRGQNVTFRCDPISEHNRLYWYRQTLGQGPEFLTYFQNEAQLEKSRLLSDRFSAERPKGSFSTLEIQRTEQGDSAMYLCASSITYQGYGYTFGSGTRLTVV.

This clone was counted only a few times. V and J are TRBV7-2 and TRBJ2-7, with 8 bases matching TRBD2. The CDR3 extends over 13 amino acids. Looked up from germline, CDR1 is SGHTA and CDR2 is FQGNSA. After removal of 4 bases from V and 3 bases from J, the junction contained 2 bases not matched to a gene. CDR3 protein: CASSSTSGYEQYV. DNA of the CDR3: TGTGCCAGCAGCTCTACTAGCGGCTACGAGCAGTACGTC.

The rearrangement joins TRBV5-4 to TRBJ1-1, with D possibly matching TRBD1 (6 bases). Per the germline V gene, CDR1 is SGHNT and CDR2 is YYREEE (reference sequence). The ends were cut back, 3 bases at V and 1 base at J, with 13 bases in the middle. CDR3 length: 15 amino acids. The CDR3 region is CASSSGGQPNTEAFF. CDR3 DNA sequence: TGTGCCAGCAGCTCTGGCGGACAGCCGAACACTGAAGCTTTCTTT.

The chain recombines TRBV7-8 with TRBJ1-1; D gene unclear. Per the germline V gene, CDR1 is SGHVS and CDR2 is FQNEAQ. The length of the CDR3 is 14 residues. With 0 bases removed from V and 4 bases from J, the gap between germline ends came to 9 bases. As DNA, the CDR3 is TGTGCCAGCAGCTTAGCCGGGTTGGGCACTGAAGCTTTCTTT. Its translation: CASSLAGLGTEAFF.

The rearrangement links TRBV5-1 to TRBJ2-4; TRBD2 aligns across 7 bases. Per germline, CDR1 SGHRS and CDR2 YFSETQ. V was pared by 4 bases and J by 8 bases, with 15 bases of the junction left unmatched. CDR3 length: 16 amino acids. The CDR3 DNA follows: TGCGCCAGCAGCCTAGGGCATTGGGAGGGATCGGACATTCAGTACTTC. Protein sequence: CASSLGHWEGSDIQYF.

The genes are TRBV18 and TRBJ2-7, with 7 bases that match TRBD1. This CDR3 contains 14 residues. Germline-derived CDR1 and CDR2 are KGHSH and LQKENI. V lost 5 bases, J lost 4 bases, and 8 bases stayed unmatched. The CDR3 is CASSTRQGGYEQYF. DNA of the CDR3: TGTGCCAGCTCAACCAGACAGGGTGGGTACGAGCAGTACTTC. Variable domain in full (rest from reference TRBV18 and TRBJ2-7): NAGVMQNPRHLVRRRGQEARLRCSPMKGHSHVYWYRQLPEEGLKFMVYLQKENIIDESGMPKERFSAEFPKEGPSILRIQQVVRGDSAAYFCASSTRQGGYEQYFGPGTRLTVT.

The chain has TRBV9 and TRBJ2-3, with D perhaps TRBD2 (7 bases). V lost 6 bases, J lost 0 bases, and 14 bases lay in between. The CDR3 length is 15 residues. The germline CDR1 and CDR2 sequences are SGDLS and YYNGEE. Here the CDR3 reads CASNTGGSSTDTQYF. CDR3 sequence (DNA): TGTGCCAGCAATACGGGGGGCTCTAGCACAGATACGCAGTATTTT.

The chain is built from TRBV4-1 and TRBJ1-5; D may be TRBD1 (6 bases). CDR1 is MGHRA and CDR2 is YSYEKL in the germline V gene. The CDR3 runs to 14 residues. The V end lost 0 bases, the J end lost 9 bases, and 12 bases lay between the germline ends. CDR3 sequence: CASSQDPQGRPQHF. CDR3 DNA: TGCGCCAGCAGCCAAGATCCCCAGGGGCGGCCCCAGCATTTT.

The chain combines TRBV7-9 with TRBJ1-1, with TRBD1 matching 9 bases. CDR1 SEHNR and CDR2 FQNEAQ come from the germline V gene (reference sequence). CDR3 length: 16 residues. V shed 5 bases and J 3 bases; nucleotides not matched to a gene: 10. DNA for the CDR3: TGTGCCAGCAGCCGACAGGGGGGTGTGGTACACACTGAAGCTTTCTTT. This translates into CASSRQGGVVHTEAFF. Variable domain in full (rest from reference TRBV7-9 and TRBJ1-1): DTGVSQNPRHKITKRGQNVTFRCDPISEHNRLYWYRQTLGQGPEFLTYFQNEAQLEKSRLLSDRFSAERPKGSFSTLEIQRTEQGDSAMYLCASSRQGGVVHTEAFFGQGTRLTVV.

This clone was detected only a few times. The rearrangement uses TRBV4-1 and TRBJ1-5; no clear D. CDR1 MGHRA and CDR2 YSYEKL come from the germline V gene. V lost 2 bases, J lost 6 bases, and 14 bases lay in between. The CDR3 runs to 15 residues. The CDR3, as DNA: TGCGCCAGCAGCCAAAGGGAGGGCGCGGGTCAGCCCCAGCATTTT. Amino acid sequence: CASSQREGAGQPQHF.

The genes are TRBV30 and TRBJ1-1, with D perhaps matching TRBD1 (5 bases). Germline values: CDR1 GTSNPN, CDR2 SVGIG (reference sequence). The CDR3 sequence is 13 residues long. V was cut by 3 bases and J by 3 bases, with 11 bases left in between. The CDR3 nucleotides are TGTGCCTGGAGCCTCAGGGCGGACACTGAAGCTTTCTTT. This gives the protein CAWSLRADTEAFF.

J is TRBJ1-1 and V is TRBV7-2; tentative D call: TRBD1 (6 bases). The CDR3 is 14 residues long. Germline values: CDR1 SGHTA, CDR2 FQGNSA. Trimming cost V 5 bases and J 4 bases, with 14 bases left between them. CDR3 protein: CASSIQSGVTEAFF. Here the CDR3 DNA reads TGTGCCAGCAGCATTCAGTCAGGGGTCACTGAAGCTTTCTTT.

J is TRBJ1-4 and V is TRBV5-1, with 7 bases fitting TRBD1. The V segment lost 7 bases and the J segment 4 bases; nucleotides outside the gene matches: 10. The CDR3 covers 15 residues. In germline, CDR1 is SGHRS, CDR2 YFSETQ. CDR3 sequence reads: CASSSEGQLNEKLFF. The CDR3 DNA reads TGCGCCAGCTCCTCGGAGGGACAGCTTAATGAAAAACTGTTTTTT.

The genes are TRBV5-8 and TRBJ2-7; D is unresolved. Germline CDR1 SGHTS, CDR2 YDEGEE. Deletions cut 2 bases from V and 3 bases from J, with 12 bases between. CDR3 size: 14 residues. The CDR3 nucleotides read TGTGCCAGCAGCTTTAGACTGGGTTTCTACGAGCAGTACTTC. Translating gives CASSFRLGFYEQYF.

The chain has TRBV30 and TRBJ2-7; the match to TRBD2 covers 12 bases. J was trimmed by 4 bases and V by 3 bases; bases with no gene match: 13. The CDR3 contains 17 residues. Germline loops: CDR1 GTSNPN, CDR2 SVGIG (reference sequence). The CDR3 DNA reads as TGTGCCTGGAGGCGCTCCCTGTTACTAGCGGGAGGATACGAGCAGTACGTC. As protein: CAWRRSLLLAGGYEQYV.

This clone was picked up a small number of times. V gene TRBV29-1 combines with J gene TRBJ2-5, with D unresolved. Germline CDR1 reads SQVTM; CDR2 reads ANQGSEA. The CDR3 is 11 amino acids. V gave up 4 bases and J gave up 5 bases, with 8 bases separating them. The CDR3 DNA reads as TGCAGCGTTGTGACAATGGAGACCCAGTACTTC. This encodes CSVVTMETQYF. Looking up the rest from reference TRBV29-1 and TRBJ2-5 gives the full variable domain: SAVISQKPSRDICQRGTSLTIQCQVDSQVTMMFWYRQQPGQSLTLIATANQGSEATYESGFVIDKFPISRPNLTFSTLTVSNMSPEDSSIYLCSVVTMETQYFGPGTRLLVL.

This chain joins TRBV5-4 and TRBJ2-2; 9 bases align to TRBD1. Germline V gene lookup returns CDR1 SGHNT and CDR2 YYREEE (reference sequence). The CDR3 contains 14 residues. Trimming took 7 bases from V and 0 from J; bases not matched to a gene: 1. The CDR3, as DNA: TGTGCCAGCGGGACAGGGCCGAACACCGGGGAGCTGTTTTTT. Translated, it gives CASGTGPNTGELFF. Supplemented by reference TRBV5-4 and TRBJ2-2, the full variable domain reads ETGVTQSPTHLIKTRGQQVTLRCSSQSGHNTVSWYQQALGQGPQFIFQYYREEENGRGNFPPRFSGLQFPNYSSELNVNALELDDSALYLCASGTGPNTGELFFGEGSRLTVL.